Listed below are T cell receptor beta chains from one sample, sequenced in a study of long-term antiretroviral therapy in people with HIV. The table came from immunoSEQ multiplex PCR; TCRdb's copy has only in-frame clones and leaves some out. The table includes fewer than 45,000 clones, around three quarters detected once. The sequenced sample was unsorted PBMCs, obtained 3.4 years after starting antiretroviral therapy. These receptors were collected from a man aged 25 to 40 with HIV. The CDR3 runs from the conserved cysteine through the conserved F or W. The D gene is left open where the match is weak. Where a row states a size, it is once, few, many or the class of an expanded clone; other rows omit it.

D	size	V	J	DNA	CDR3
-	-	TRBV5-1	TRBJ2-6	TGCGCCAGCAGCTCGACCTTATCTGGGGCCAACGTCCTGACTTTC	CASSSTLSGANVLTF
-	-	TRBV29-1	TRBJ1-1	TGCAGTACGACAGGGAACACTGAAGCTTTCTTT	CSTTGNTEAFF
-	-	TRBV7-2	TRBJ1-4	TGTGCCAGCAGCTTAGGTGGAGAAAAACTGTTTTTT	CASSLGGEKLFF
TRBD1	-	TRBV11-2	TRBJ1-2	TGTGCCAGCAGCTTACCGGGACAGGGGCACTATGGCTACACCTTC	CASSLPGQGHYGYTF
TRBD1	-	TRBV19	TRBJ1-1	TGTGCCAGTAGTACCCCCAGGACAGGGGGGACTGAAGCTTTCTTT	CASSTPRTGGTEAFF
-	-	TRBV6-5	TRBJ2-7	TGTGCCAGCAGTTCCAGGGGTTTAACGAGCGAGCAGTACTTC	CASSSRGLTSEQYF
TRBD2	-	TRBV14	TRBJ2-1	TGTGCCAGCACCAGCGGGAGGGCCCTTGAGCAGTTCTTC	CASTSGRALEQFF
-	-	TRBV10-3	TRBJ2-7	TGTGCCATCAGTGACCAGGGCGGGTACGAGCAGTACTTC	CAISDQGGYEQYF
-	-	TRBV11-1	TRBJ2-3	TGTGCCAGCAGCTCGGACTGGACAGATACGCAGTATTTT	CASSSDWTDTQYF
TRBD1	-	TRBV18	TRBJ1-4	TGTGCCAGCTCACCTTTTATCGTTGGGACAGCCCCAACTAATGAAAAACTGTTTTTT	CASSPFIVGTAPTNEKLFF
-	-	TRBV28	TRBJ2-3	TGTGCCAGCAGTTTATTCGCCGGACGGCTAAGCACAGATACGCAGTATTTT	CASSLFAGRLSTDTQYF
-	-	TRBV4-1	TRBJ2-7	TGCGCCAGCAGCCAAGAGGCCTCTCCCTCCTACGAGCAGTACTTC	CASSQEASPSYEQYF
-	-	TRBV4-3	TRBJ1-2	TGCGCCAGCAGCCAAGTGAGGATGGGCGGGTCGGGTCTAGGCTACACCTTC	CASSQVRMGGSGLGYTF
TRBD1	-	TRBV13	TRBJ1-3	TGTGCCAGCAGCTTTGGGACAGTTTCTGGAAACACCATATATTTT	CASSFGTVSGNTIYF
TRBD1	-	TRBV4-3	TRBJ1-5	TGCGCCAGCAGCCCTAATTCAGACAGGGCGAAGAATAGCAATCAGCCCCAGCATTTT	CASSPNSDRAKNSNQPQHF
TRBD2	-	TRBV5-4	TRBJ2-2	TGTGCCAGCAGCTTGGAGGGGCCAGGGAGGGGCGGGGAGCTGTTTTTT	CASSLEGPGRGGELFF
-	-	TRBV4-3	TRBJ2-5	TGCGCCAGCAGCCAAGTTTGGGGAGAGACCCAGTACTTC	CASSQVWGETQYF
-	-	TRBV4-3	TRBJ1-2	TGCGCCAGCAGCCAAGGAGGGGCGCGCGGCTACACCTTC	CASSQGGARGYTF
-	-	TRBV28	TRBJ2-1	TGTGCCAGCAGTTTCAGTCCCAATTCGGGCAATGAGCAGTTCTTC	CASSFSPNSGNEQFF
TRBD1	-	TRBV10-3	TRBJ2-7	TGTGCCATCAGTCCGGGACAGGGTTATGGCGAGCAGTACTTC	CAISPGQGYGEQYF
-	-	TRBV18	TRBJ2-1	TGTGCCAGCACCCCCCGAATTCCCGGGCCGCTGAGTGAGCAGTTCTTC	CASTPRIPGPLSEQFF
-	once	TRBV11-2	TRBJ2-3	TGTGCCAGCAGCTTAGGGTCCATCGGGGATACGCAGTATTTT	CASSLGSIGDTQYF
TRBD1	-	TRBV6-5	TRBJ2-2	TGTGCCAGCAGAGGGACAGGGTATTCCGGGGAGCTGTTTTTT	CASRGTGYSGELFF
TRBD2	-	TRBV5-6	TRBJ2-1	TGTGCCAGCAGCCACAGGGTACTAGCGGGAGGGCCTAATGAGCAGTTCTTC	CASSHRVLAGGPNEQFF
-	-	TRBV25-1	TRBJ1-1	TGTGCCAGCAGTTTGAGGGAGCGGGCTGAAGCTTTCTTT	CASSLRERAEAFF
-	-	TRBV29-1	TRBJ1-4	TGCAGCGTTCAGCAGGGGCACCCTAATGAAAAACTGTTTTTT	CSVQQGHPNEKLFF
TRBD2	few	TRBV7-3	TRBJ2-1	TGTGCCAGCAGCTCGGGACTAGCGAGCAATGAGCAGTTCTTC	CASSSGLASNEQFF
-	-	TRBV19	TRBJ2-7	TGTGCCAGTAGCAAAAAAACCTTTACAGGGTCGGTCCACGAGCAGTACTTC	CASSKKTFTGSVHEQYF
TRBD2	once	TRBV4-1	TRBJ2-3	TGCGCCAGCAGCCAGAGAGGGACTAGAGGGGACTCTAGCACAGATACGCAGTATTTT	CASSQRGTRGDSSTDTQYF
-	-	TRBV7-9	TRBJ2-1	TGTGCCAGTAAATCTCTAGGCGAACAGTTCTTC	CASKSLGEQFF
-	-	TRBV27	TRBJ2-3	TGTGCCAGCAGTTTATCGGTCGGGGGTAGCGGAACACAAAATACGCAGTATTTT	CASSLSVGGSGTQNTQYF
TRBD2	-	TRBV15	TRBJ2-7	TGTGCCACCAGCAGAGAAGCGGGGGGCGAGCAGTACTTC	CATSREAGGEQYF
-	-	TRBV28	TRBJ1-5	TGTGCCAGCAGTTTTCACAAGTCGGGCAATCAGCCCCAGCATTTT	CASSFHKSGNQPQHF
-	-	TRBV2	TRBJ2-3	TGTGCCAGCGGGACAGATACGCAGTATTTT	CASGTDTQYF
TRBD1	-	TRBV18	TRBJ1-4	TGTGCCAGCTCGACAGGGTTGAATGAAAAACTGTTTTTT	CASSTGLNEKLFF
-	-	TRBV9	TRBJ2-7	TGTGCCAGCAGCGTAACAGGGGAGGCCTACGAGCAGTACTTC	CASSVTGEAYEQYF
TRBD1	-	TRBV28	TRBJ1-1	TGTGCCAGCAGCCCCACGACCGGGACAGGGTTGAACACTGAAGCTTTCTTT	CASSPTTGTGLNTEAFF
-	-	TRBV28	TRBJ1-1	TGTGCCAGCAGTTTAGGACGGTACACTGAAGCTTTCTTT	CASSLGRYTEAFF
-	-	TRBV4-3	TRBJ2-5	TGCGCCAGCAGCCACAACAGCCAAGAGACCCAGTACTTC	CASSHNSQETQYF
-	-	TRBV30	TRBJ2-1	TGTGCCTGGAGTGTATCGGGAGTTGAGCAGTTCTTC	CAWSVSGVEQFF
TRBD1	-	TRBV2	TRBJ1-2	TGTGCCAGCAGCCAGAGGACAGGGATCGGCTACACCTTC	CASSQRTGIGYTF
-	-	TRBV11-3	TRBJ2-7	TGTGCCAGCAGCCCAGGGACCTCCTACGAGCAGTACTTC	CASSPGTSYEQYF
TRBD2	-	TRBV18	TRBJ2-3	TGTGCCAGCTCACCGACTAGCGGGATGATAGATACGCAGTATTTT	CASSPTSGMIDTQYF
TRBD1	-	TRBV5-1	TRBJ1-1	TGCGCCAGCAGCTTGGCCTTGACAGGGGCGAACACTGAAGCTTTCTTT	CASSLALTGANTEAFF
-	-	TRBV7-9	TRBJ2-1	TGTGCCAGCAGCTTATCTCCGGCCAATGAGCAGTTCTTC	CASSLSPANEQFF
-	-	TRBV19	TRBJ1-5	TGTGCCAGTAGTATCGGGGATTATAGCAATCAGCCCCAGCATTTT	CASSIGDYSNQPQHF
-	few	TRBV6-1	TRBJ2-1	TGTGCCAGCACCAATGCTAGAAGGAATGAGCAGTTCTTC	CASTNARRNEQFF
-	-	TRBV10-3	TRBJ2-2	TGTGCCATCAGTGATTTTGGGGGGAACACCGGGGAGCTGTTTTTT	CAISDFGGNTGELFF